This is a list of T cell receptor beta chains from one sample in a study of T cell responses to AZD1222 COVID-19 vaccine. Using immunoSEQ multiplex PCR, the repertoire was profiled, and TCRdb retains in-frame clones only, with some absent. The table lists approximately 120,000 clones, nearly 90% of them singletons. The source was peripheral blood, collected on day 0 of AZD1222 vaccination. The receptors shown here come from an adult in good health. CDR3s include the opening cysteine and the closing phenylalanine or tryptophan. A D gene is named only where the DNA matches it firmly. Clone sizes are given selectively: once, few, many, or a class where the clone is expanded.

>TRBV7-3|.|TRBJ2-5|.
TGTGCCAGCAGCACGGGACCGGGACAAAAAGAGACCCAGTACTTC
CASSTGPGQKETQYF
>TRBV12-3/TRBV12-4|.|TRBJ2-5|.
TGTGCCAGCACCTGGGGGTTTCCTGAGACCCAGTACTTC
CASTWGFPETQYF
>TRBV11-3|.|TRBJ2-5|.
TGTGCCAGCAGCTTAGCTGTTTTGCAAGGGGAGACCCAGTACTTC
CASSLAVLQGETQYF
>TRBV13|TRBD1|TRBJ1-1|.
TGTGCCAGCAGCTACCAGGGGGCCGGGAACACTGAAGCTTTCTTT
CASSYQGAGNTEAFF
>TRBV4-3|.|TRBJ1-2|.
TGCGCCAGCAGCCAAGTAGGGGTTAACTATGGCTACACCTTC
CASSQVGVNYGYTF
>TRBV6-5|.|TRBJ1-1|.
TGTGCCAGCAGGTGGGACAACAGGAACACTGAAGCTTTCTTT
CASRWDNRNTEAFF
>TRBV6-5|.|TRBJ1-4|.
TGTGCCAGCAGTTGGACAGCAACTAATGAAAAACTGTTTTTT
CASSWTATNEKLFF
>TRBV5-1|.|TRBJ2-3|.
TGCGCCAGCAGCTTGGGGACGGTTAGCACAGATACGCAGTATTTT
CASSLGTVSTDTQYF
>TRBV9|TRBD1|TRBJ1-1|.
TGTGCCAGCAGCGTCAGAGGGGACAGCTACACTGAAGCTTTCTTT
CASSVRGDSYTEAFF
>TRBV7-3|.|TRBJ2-7|.
TGTGCCAGCAGCTTACGTGGATCGCGCCTCGGCGAGCAGTACTTC
CASSLRGSRLGEQYF
>TRBV30|TRBD1|TRBJ1-5|.
TGTGCCTGGGGGGGACAGGGCAATCAGCCCCAGCATTTT
CAWGGQGNQPQHF
>TRBV2|.|TRBJ1-3|.
TGTGCCAGCAGAGGGACACCGTCCCTCTCTGGAAACACCATATATTTT
CASRGTPSLSGNTIYF
>TRBV28|TRBD1|TRBJ1-1|few
TGTGCCAGCAGGGACAGGGGGCGCGTAATGAACACTGAAGCTTTCTTT
CASRDRGRVMNTEAFF
>TRBV6-5|.|TRBJ1-3|.
TGTGCCAGCAGCCCGAATAGTGGAAACACCATATATTTT
CASSPNSGNTIYF
>TRBV19|.|TRBJ1-4|.
TGTGCCAGTAGTATTTGGGGGCCACGTAATGAAAAACTGTTTTTT
CASSIWGPRNEKLFF
>TRBV30|TRBD1|TRBJ1-4|.
TGTGCCTGGAGTGTACCCAGGACAGGGGGTGGGTTAGGAAAACTGTTTTTT
CAWSVPRTGGGLGKLFF
>TRBV7-2|.|TRBJ1-6|.
TGTGCCAGCAGCTTAAGAGGGTGGGCTTCACCCCTCCACTTT
CASSLRGWASPLHF
>TRBV5-1|TRBD1|TRBJ2-7|.
TGCGCCAGCAGCTACCTACAGGGGGCGGGCGAGCAGTACTTC
CASSYLQGAGEQYF
>TRBV12-3/TRBV12-4|.|TRBJ1-5|.
TGTGCCAGCAGTTTGGGCCGGGACCTCTCCAAACATTTT
CASSLGRDLSKHF
>TRBV5-1|.|TRBJ2-1|.
TGCGCCAGCAGCTTGCAGGGACTCTCCTACAATGAGCAGTTCTTC
CASSLQGLSYNEQFF
>TRBV7-2|.|TRBJ1-3|few
TGTGCCAGCAGCGCGGCCCCGTCTACTGGAAACACCATATATTTT
CASSAAPSTGNTIYF
>TRBV18|.|TRBJ1-2|.
TGTGCCAGCTCACCGGACGACAACTATGGCTACACCTTC
CASSPDDNYGYTF
>TRBV12-3/TRBV12-4|.|TRBJ1-5|.
TGTGCCAGCACCTTTAATAATCAGCCCCAGCATTTT
CASTFNNQPQHF
>TRBV9|.|TRBJ1-1|.
TGTGCCAGCAGCGTCGACGGGACACCAGAAGCTTTCTTT
CASSVDGTPEAFF
>TRBV15|TRBD1|TRBJ1-5|.
TGTGCCACTCAGGGGGCCAGCGGCAATCAGCCCCAGCATTTT
CATQGASGNQPQHF
>TRBV11-3|TRBD1|TRBJ1-4|.
TGTGCCAGCATCCTTAGGCAGGGGGGTGAAAAACTGTTTTTT
CASILRQGGEKLFF
>TRBV20-1|.|TRBJ2-5|.
TGCAGTGCTAGTTTTGGAAGCCCGGAGACCCAGTACTTC
CSASFGSPETQYF
>TRBV21-1|.|TRBJ2-2|.
TGTGCCAGCAGCAAAGTTAAGCCCCTTCGGAACACCGGGGAGCTGTTTTTT
CASSKVKPLRNTGELFF
>TRBV9|TRBD1|TRBJ1-2|.
TGTGCCAGCAGCGCGAGGGCCGACAGGGGCAGCGGCTACACCTTC
CASSARADRGSGYTF
>TRBV7-9|.|TRBJ2-2|.
TGTGCCAGCAGCTTTACGACGGCGAACACCGGGGAGCTGTTTTTT
CASSFTTANTGELFF
>TRBV19|.|TRBJ1-5|.
TGTGCCAGTAGTACGGTGTCCGCCTCGGGGCCCCAGCATTTT
CASSTVSASGPQHF
>TRBV19|.|TRBJ2-7|.
TGTGCCAGTAGCCTGGGGTCAGGGATAAGCTACGAGCAGTACTTC
CASSLGSGISYEQYF
>TRBV21-1|.|TRBJ2-3|.
TGTGCCAGCAGCAAGGATGATCAGCGGGGGTGTAGCACAGATACGCAGTATTTT
CASSKDDQRGCSTDTQYF
>TRBV19|.|TRBJ1-2|.
TGTGCCAGTAGCCGTCAGACAGCGAGCGGCTACACCTTC
CASSRQTASGYTF
>TRBV5-1|.|TRBJ2-7|few
TGCGCCAGCAGCTTGCCGACAGCTAACTACGAGCAGTACTTC
CASSLPTANYEQYF
>TRBV19|TRBD1|TRBJ1-2|.
TGTGCCAGTAGTGCCTACAGGGGAGGTAACTATGGCTACACCTTC
CASSAYRGGNYGYTF
>TRBV28|.|TRBJ2-1|.
TGTGCCAGCAGCCTAGGACAGAGCTCCTACAATGAGCAGTTCTTC
CASSLGQSSYNEQFF
>TRBV6-6|.|TRBJ1-5|.
TGTGCCAGCAGTTACGGGGGGCTTAATCAGCCCCAGCATTTT
CASSYGGLNQPQHF
>TRBV4-2|.|TRBJ1-1|.
TGTGCCAGCAGCCCCGGGATCACCCTGAGGGCTTTCTTT
CASSPGITLRAFF
>TRBV6-2/TRBV6-3|.|TRBJ1-4|.
TGTGCCAGCAGTTATTTTGGGACTAATGAAAAACTGTTTTTT
CASSYFGTNEKLFF
>TRBV5-1|.|TRBJ2-1|.
TGCGCCAGCAGCTTGGCCCTTTCCTCCTACAATGAGCAGTTCTTC
CASSLALSSYNEQFF
>TRBV5-1|.|TRBJ1-4|.
TGCGCCAGCAGCTTGGCCCCCTCCGGTGTACTGTTTTTT
CASSLAPSGVLFF